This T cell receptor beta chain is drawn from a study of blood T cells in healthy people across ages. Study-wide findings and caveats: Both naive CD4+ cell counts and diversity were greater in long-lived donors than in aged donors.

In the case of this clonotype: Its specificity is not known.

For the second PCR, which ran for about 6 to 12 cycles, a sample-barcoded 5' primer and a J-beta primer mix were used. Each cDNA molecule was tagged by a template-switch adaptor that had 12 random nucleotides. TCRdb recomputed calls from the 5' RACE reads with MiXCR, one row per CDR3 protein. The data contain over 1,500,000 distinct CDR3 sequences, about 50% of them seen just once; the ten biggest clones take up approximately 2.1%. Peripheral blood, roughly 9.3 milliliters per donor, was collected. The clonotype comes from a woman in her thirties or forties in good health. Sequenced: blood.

The CDR3 sequence: CSATRQGVSTDTQYF. The CDR3 coding sequence is TGCAGTGCCACACGACAGGGAGTGAGTACAGATACGCAGTATTTT. This sequence joins TRBV20-1 and TRBJ2-3, with 7 bases that match TRBD1. V was clipped by 6 bases and J by 3 bases; unmatched bases: 12. This CDR3 has 15 residues. The germline gives CDR1 DFQATT, CDR2 SNEGSKA (reference sequence).